This TCR beta chain was retrieved from a study of OX40 agonist ivuxolimab in advanced cancers. A word on this clone: Its target is unknown.

In germline, CDR1 is SGHRS, CDR2 YFSETQ. The CDR3 consists of 15 residues. V shed 1 base and J shed 6 bases, with 14 bases lying between them. TCRdb's table, derived via immunoSEQ multiplex PCR, lists solely in-frame clones and lacks some. The table shows 55,000 to 65,000 clones, with around 82% occurring only once. General study findings and limits: Averaging showed that CD8+ T cells had more expanded clones than CD4+ did. With doses of 0.1 to 3.0 mg/kg, CD4+ and CD8+ blood T cells had undergone clonal expansion by week 6.

This clonotype was sampled from an adult with an advanced solid tumor such as melanoma, head and neck, liver or kidney cancer. The sequences come from CD4+ or CD8+ T cells sorted from blood, collected in a trial of the OX40 agonist ivuxolimab. The chain uses TRBV5-1 and TRBJ2-1; D is undetermined. CDR3: CASSLTEMEINEQFF. In DNA, the CDR3 is TGCGCCAGCAGCTTGACGGAGATGGAGATCAATGAGCAGTTCTTC. Full variable domain (rest looked up from reference TRBV5-1 and TRBJ2-1): KAGVTQTPRYLIKTRGQQVTLSCSPISGHRSVSWYQQTPGQGLQFLFEYFSETQRNKGNFPGRFSGRQFSNSRSEMNVSTLELGDSALYLCASSLTEMEINEQFFGPGTRLTVL.